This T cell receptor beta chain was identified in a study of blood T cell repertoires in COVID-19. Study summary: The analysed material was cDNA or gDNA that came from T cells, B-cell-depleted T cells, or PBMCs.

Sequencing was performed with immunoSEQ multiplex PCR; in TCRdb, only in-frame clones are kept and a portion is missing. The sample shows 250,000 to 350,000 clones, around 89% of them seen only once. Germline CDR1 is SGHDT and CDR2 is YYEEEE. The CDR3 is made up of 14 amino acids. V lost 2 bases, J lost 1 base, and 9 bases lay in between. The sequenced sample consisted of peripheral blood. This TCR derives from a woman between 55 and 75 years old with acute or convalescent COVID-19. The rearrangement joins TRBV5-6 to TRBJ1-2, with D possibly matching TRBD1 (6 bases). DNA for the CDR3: TGTGCCAGCAGCTTCGACAGGCTTAACTATGGCTACACCTTC. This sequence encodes CASSFDRLNYGYTF.